A selection of T cell receptor beta chains follows, all from one sample in a study of T cell repertoires in ileal Crohn's disease. The data were produced by immunoSEQ multiplex PCR, yet TCRdb's version contains in-frame clones alone and is incomplete. Of 8,000 to 10,000 clones detected, around 80% appear once; the ten largest clones hold roughly 18%. The specimen sequenced was ileal tissue. The receptors derive from an adult with Crohn's disease. CDR3s include the opening cysteine and the closing phenylalanine or tryptophan. A D gene is named only where the DNA matches it firmly.

d_call	v_call	j_call	cdr3_aa
TRBD1	TRBV2	TRBJ1-1	CASRGTDNWNTEAFF
TRBD1	TRBV5-4	TRBJ2-1	CASSGGQEGYNEQFF
TRBD1	TRBV18	TRBJ2-7	CASSPSGQGQKQYF
TRBD2	TRBV6-1	TRBJ2-7	CASSEESGGPYEQYF
TRBD2	TRBV28	TRBJ2-3	CASRAGGGSDTQYF
TRBD1	TRBV6-1	TRBJ1-4	CATAPFRTGDEKLFF
NA	TRBV15	TRBJ2-7	CATSSQLRDSHSYEQYF
TRBD1	TRBV6-5	TRBJ1-5	CASSLQGGNQPQHF
TRBD1	TRBV4-2	TRBJ2-1	CASSQDRTGSYNEQFF
NA	TRBV28	TRBJ1-3	CASSRDTKPSGNTIYF
NA	TRBV5-6	TRBJ1-1	CASSLGWGGRMAFF
TRBD1	TRBV11-2	TRBJ1-6	CASSPSGTGNSPLHF
TRBD1	TRBV7-2	TRBJ1-1	CASSFGTVNTEAFF
NA	TRBV6-5	TRBJ2-1	CASSYRTGNEQFF
NA	TRBV6-5	TRBJ1-1	CASSYWAGVRNTEAFF
NA	TRBV6-5	TRBJ1-2	CASAPGDYGYTF
NA	TRBV5-4	TRBJ1-4	CASSPDSGEKLFF
TRBD2	TRBV7-6	TRBJ2-3	CASSRGLAGGTDTQYF
TRBD2	TRBV7-2	TRBJ2-7	CASSPLGGYEQYF
NA	TRBV10-3	TRBJ2-5	CAISESDGLKETQYF
TRBD2	TRBV5-1	TRBJ2-7	CASSLTAGGVEQYF
TRBD1	TRBV6-5	TRBJ2-3	CASRRDRATDTQYF
TRBD1	TRBV23-1	TRBJ2-7	CASRPINRDRGKEQYF
TRBD2	TRBV19	TRBJ2-7	CASSNRLAGPYEQYF
NA	TRBV5-8	TRBJ2-6	CASGRGAQLSGANVLTF
NA	TRBV28	TRBJ2-3	CASTQGGGDTQYF
TRBD1	TRBV5-1	TRBJ2-6	CASSEGQGAVRANVLTF
NA	TRBV30	TRBJ2-6	CAWKTGLGANVLTF
NA	TRBV21-1	TRBJ2-1	CASSWAENNEQFF
TRBD1	TRBV30	TRBJ1-1	CAWNRQGGNTEAFF
TRBD1	TRBV18	TRBJ2-7	CASSLTGTGAYEQYF
NA	TRBV5-6	TRBJ1-6	CASSLDLGGSPLHF
TRBD2	TRBV4-1	TRBJ2-2	CASSQDLGVAGTGELFF
TRBD1	TRBV27	TRBJ2-2	CASSRQGNTGELFF
NA	TRBV7-2	TRBJ1-2	CASSPQSNYGYTF
NA	TRBV6-5	TRBJ1-3	CASSYEGGNTIYF
NA	TRBV6-6	NA	CASSYSDHSSYEQYF
TRBD1	TRBV25-1	TRBJ1-3	CASSEFTGGSGNTIYF
NA	TRBV18	TRBJ2-5	CASSPRGGAAIETQYF
NA	TRBV6-5	TRBJ2-5	CASSSQAGRQETQYF
TRBD1	TRBV4-3	TRBJ1-3	CASSPTLTGLRGNTIYF
NA	TRBV6-1	TRBJ2-5	CASRLGLWETQYF
TRBD2	TRBV11-1	TRBJ2-7	CASSFREASNEQYF
NA	TRBV7-2	TRBJ2-1	CASSLAFSLSSYNEQFF
NA	TRBV11-2	TRBJ1-1	CASSLPRQNTEAFF
NA	TRBV7-2	TRBJ1-2	CASSPFQLANYGYTF
NA	TRBV9	TRBJ1-4	CASSDQGLTNEKLFF
NA	TRBV10-3	NA	CAISAGVYEQYF
TRBD1	TRBV5-4	TRBJ1-2	CASSQDRNYGYTF
TRBD2	TRBV25-1	TRBJ2-1	CASSARTSGSPNEQFF
TRBD1	TRBV29-1	TRBJ1-1	CSVGGARGINTEAFF
TRBD1	TRBV5-8	TRBJ2-7	CASSLDGARQGIFEQYF
NA	TRBV6-4	TRBJ2-7	CASSEVAGGDFYEQYF
TRBD2	TRBV6-1	TRBJ2-1	CASRRTSGSSNEQFF
NA	TRBV2	TRBJ2-5	CASSGGYPLQETQYF